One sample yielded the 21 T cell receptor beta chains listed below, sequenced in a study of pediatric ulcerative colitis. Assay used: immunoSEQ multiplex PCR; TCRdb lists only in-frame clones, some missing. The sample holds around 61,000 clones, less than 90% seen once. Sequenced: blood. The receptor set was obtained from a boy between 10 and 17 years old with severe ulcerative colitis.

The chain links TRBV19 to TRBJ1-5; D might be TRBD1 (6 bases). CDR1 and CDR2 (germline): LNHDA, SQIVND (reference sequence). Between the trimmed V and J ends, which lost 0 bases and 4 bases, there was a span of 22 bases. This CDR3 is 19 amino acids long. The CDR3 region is CASSIDERDTVFRNQPQHF. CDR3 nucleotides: TGTGCCAGTAGTATAGATGAGAGGGACACCGTTTTTCGTAATCAGCCCCAGCATTTT.

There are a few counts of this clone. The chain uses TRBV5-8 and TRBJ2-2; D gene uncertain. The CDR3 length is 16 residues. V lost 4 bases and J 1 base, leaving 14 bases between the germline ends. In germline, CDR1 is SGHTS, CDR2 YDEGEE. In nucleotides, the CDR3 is TGTGCCAGCAGCCGAGGTTTAGTAGGGAACACCGGGGAGCTGTTTTTT. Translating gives CASSRGLVGNTGELFF.

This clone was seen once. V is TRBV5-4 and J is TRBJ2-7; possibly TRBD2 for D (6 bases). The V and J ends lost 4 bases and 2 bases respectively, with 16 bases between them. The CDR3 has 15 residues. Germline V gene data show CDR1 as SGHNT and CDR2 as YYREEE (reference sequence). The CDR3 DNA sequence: TGTGCCAGCAGCGCCATCGGGGGTGCCACCTACGAGCAGTACTTC. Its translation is CASSAIGGATYEQYF.

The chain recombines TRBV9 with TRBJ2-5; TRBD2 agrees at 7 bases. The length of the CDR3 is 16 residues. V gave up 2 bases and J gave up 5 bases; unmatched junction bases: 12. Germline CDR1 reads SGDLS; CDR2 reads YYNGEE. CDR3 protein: CASSVGGSSRVETQYF. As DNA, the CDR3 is TGTGCCAGCAGCGTGGGCGGGAGCTCCCGGGTCGAGACCCAGTACTTC.

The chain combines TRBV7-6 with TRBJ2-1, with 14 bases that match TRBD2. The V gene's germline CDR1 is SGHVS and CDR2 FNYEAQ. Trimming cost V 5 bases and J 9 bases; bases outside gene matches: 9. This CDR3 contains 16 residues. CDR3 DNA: TGTGCCAGCAGCACTTCCGGGACTAGCGGGAGAGGTGAGCAGTTCTTC. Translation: CASSTSGTSGRGEQFF.

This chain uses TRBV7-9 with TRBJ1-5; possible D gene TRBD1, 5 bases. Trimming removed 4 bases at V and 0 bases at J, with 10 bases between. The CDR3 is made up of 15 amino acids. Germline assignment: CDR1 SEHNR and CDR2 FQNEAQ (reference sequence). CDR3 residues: CASSSTVNSNQPQHF. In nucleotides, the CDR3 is TGTGCCAGCAGCTCGACAGTGAATAGCAATCAGCCCCAGCATTTT.

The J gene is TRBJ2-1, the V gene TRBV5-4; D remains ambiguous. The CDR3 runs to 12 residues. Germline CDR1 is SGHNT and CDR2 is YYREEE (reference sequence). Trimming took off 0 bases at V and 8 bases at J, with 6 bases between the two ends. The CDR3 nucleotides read TGTGCCAGCAGCTTGGTCCCCGATGAGCAGTTCTTC. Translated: CASSLVPDEQFF. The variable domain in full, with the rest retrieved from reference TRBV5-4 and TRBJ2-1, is ETGVTQSPTHLIKTRGQQVTLRCSSQSGHNTVSWYQQALGQGPQFIFQYYREEENGRGNFPPRFSGLQFPNYSSELNVNALELDDSALYLCASSLVPDEQFFGPGTRLTVL.

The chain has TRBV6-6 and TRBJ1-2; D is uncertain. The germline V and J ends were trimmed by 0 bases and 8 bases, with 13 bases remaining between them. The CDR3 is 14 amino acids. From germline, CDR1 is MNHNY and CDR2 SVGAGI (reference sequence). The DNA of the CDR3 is TGTGCCAGCAGTTACTCGATCGGCGCTTGGGGCTACACCTTC. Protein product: CASSYSIGAWGYTF.

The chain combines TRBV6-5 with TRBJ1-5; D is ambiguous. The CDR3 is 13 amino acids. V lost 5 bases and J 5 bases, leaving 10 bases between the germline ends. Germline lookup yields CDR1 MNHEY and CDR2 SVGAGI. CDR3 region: CASSGEIDQPQHF. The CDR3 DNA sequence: TGTGCCAGCAGTGGGGAGATTGATCAGCCCCAGCATTTT.

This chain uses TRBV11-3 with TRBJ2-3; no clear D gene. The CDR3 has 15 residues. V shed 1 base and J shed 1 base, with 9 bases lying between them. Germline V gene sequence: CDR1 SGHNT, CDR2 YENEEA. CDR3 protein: CASSLGQPGTDTQYF. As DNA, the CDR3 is TGTGCCAGCAGCTTAGGCCAACCAGGCACAGATACGCAGTATTTT.

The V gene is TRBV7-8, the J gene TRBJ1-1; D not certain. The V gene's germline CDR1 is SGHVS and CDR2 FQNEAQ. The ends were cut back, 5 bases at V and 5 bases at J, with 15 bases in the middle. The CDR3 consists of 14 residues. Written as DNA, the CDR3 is TGTGCCAGCAGCGCCAGTGGAGGAGGGACTGAAGCTTTCTTT. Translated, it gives CASSASGGGTEAFF.

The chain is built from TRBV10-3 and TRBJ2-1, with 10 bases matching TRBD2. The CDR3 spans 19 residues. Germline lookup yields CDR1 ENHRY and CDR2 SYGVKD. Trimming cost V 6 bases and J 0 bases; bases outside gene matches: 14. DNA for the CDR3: TGTGCCATCAGAGCACCCTCTAGCGGGAGCATTAGCTCCTACAATGAGCAGTTCTTC. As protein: CAIRAPSSGSISSYNEQFF.

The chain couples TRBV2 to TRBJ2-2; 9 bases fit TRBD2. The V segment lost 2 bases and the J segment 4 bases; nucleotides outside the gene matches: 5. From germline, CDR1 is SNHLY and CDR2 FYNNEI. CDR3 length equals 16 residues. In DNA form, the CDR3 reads TGTGCCAGCAGTGAAAAGGGCGGGAGGGTCACCGGGGAGCTGTTTTTT. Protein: CASSEKGGRVTGELFF.

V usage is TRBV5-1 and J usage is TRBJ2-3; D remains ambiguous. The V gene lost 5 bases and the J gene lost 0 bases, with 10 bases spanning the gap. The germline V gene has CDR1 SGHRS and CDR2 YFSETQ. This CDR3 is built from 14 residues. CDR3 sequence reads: CASRSLPSTDTQYF. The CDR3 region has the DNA TGCGCCAGCAGGAGCCTACCTAGCACAGATACGCAGTATTTT.

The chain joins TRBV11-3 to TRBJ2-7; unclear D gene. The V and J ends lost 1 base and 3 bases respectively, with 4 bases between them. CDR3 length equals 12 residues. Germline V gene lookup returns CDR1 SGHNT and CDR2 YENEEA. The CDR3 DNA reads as TGTGCCAGCAGCTTAGTGAACTACGAGCAGTACTTC. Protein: CASSLVNYEQYF.

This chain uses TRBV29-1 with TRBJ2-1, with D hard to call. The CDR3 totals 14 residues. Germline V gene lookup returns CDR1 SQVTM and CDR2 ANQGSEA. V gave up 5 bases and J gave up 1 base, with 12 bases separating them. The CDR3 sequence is CSVTQFKSYNEQFF. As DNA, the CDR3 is TGCAGCGTTACCCAATTTAAGTCCTACAATGAGCAGTTCTTC.

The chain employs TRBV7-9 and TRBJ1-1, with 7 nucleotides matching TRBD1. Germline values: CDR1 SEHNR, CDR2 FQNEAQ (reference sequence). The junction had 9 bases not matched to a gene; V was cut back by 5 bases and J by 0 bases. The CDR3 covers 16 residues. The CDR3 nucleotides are TGTGCCAGCAGCCCCAACGTGACAGGGTTGAACACTGAAGCTTTCTTT. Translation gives CASSPNVTGLNTEAFF. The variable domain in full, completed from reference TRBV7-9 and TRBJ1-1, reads DTGVSQNPRHKITKRGQNVTFRCDPISEHNRLYWYRQTLGQGPEFLTYFQNEAQLEKSRLLSDRFSAERPKGSFSTLEIQRTEQGDSAMYLCASSPNVTGLNTEAFFGQGTRLTVV.

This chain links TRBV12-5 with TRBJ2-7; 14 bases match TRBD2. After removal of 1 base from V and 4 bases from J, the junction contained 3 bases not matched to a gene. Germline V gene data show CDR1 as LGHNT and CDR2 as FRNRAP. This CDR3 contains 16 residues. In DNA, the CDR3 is TGTGCTAGTGGTTTGGCTGGGACTAGCGGGAGTTACGAGCAGTACTTC. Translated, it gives CASGLAGTSGSYEQYF.

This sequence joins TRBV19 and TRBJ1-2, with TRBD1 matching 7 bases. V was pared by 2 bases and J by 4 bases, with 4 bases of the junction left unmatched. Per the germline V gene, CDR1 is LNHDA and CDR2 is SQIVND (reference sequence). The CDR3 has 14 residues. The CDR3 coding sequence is TGTGCCAGTAGTATATTCGGGGACAGCTATGGCTACACCTTC. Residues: CASSIFGDSYGYTF.

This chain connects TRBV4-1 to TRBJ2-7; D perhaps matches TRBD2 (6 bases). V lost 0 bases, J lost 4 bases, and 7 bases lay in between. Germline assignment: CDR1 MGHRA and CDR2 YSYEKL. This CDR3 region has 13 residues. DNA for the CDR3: TGCGCCAGCAGCCAAGAGGCGGGGTACGAGCAGTACTTC. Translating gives CASSQEAGYEQYF.

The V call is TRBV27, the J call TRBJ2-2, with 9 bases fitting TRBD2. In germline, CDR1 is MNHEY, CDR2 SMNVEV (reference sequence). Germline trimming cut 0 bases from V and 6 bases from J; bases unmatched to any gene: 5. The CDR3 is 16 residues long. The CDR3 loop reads CASSLSAGGFPGELFF. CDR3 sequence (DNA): TGTGCCAGCAGTTTATCGGCGGGAGGGTTCCCCGGGGAGCTGTTTTTT.